These 21 T cell receptor beta chains were all obtained from the same sample, sequenced in a study of blood T cell repertoires in COVID-19. TCRdb keeps only in-frame clones here, not all; method: immunoSEQ multiplex PCR. Here the sample spans nearly 250,000 clones, around nine tenths being singletons. The sequenced material came from peripheral blood. These receptors all come from a woman in her sixties who had recovered from COVID-19.

V gene TRBV7-2 combines with J gene TRBJ2-3; D remains unclear. Germline V gene lookup returns CDR1 SGHTA and CDR2 FQGNSA. The CDR3 is made up of 16 amino acids. The V and J ends lost 5 bases and 3 bases respectively, with 18 bases between them. The CDR3 region is CASSPAPGPRTDTQYF. The CDR3 nucleotides read TGTGCCAGCAGCCCAGCTCCGGGTCCCCGGACAGATACGCAGTATTTT.

The chain joins TRBV2 to TRBJ1-2, with TRBD1 matching 8 bases. The V and J ends lost 3 bases and 8 bases, in that order; junction bases with no gene match: 5. The CDR3 is 13 amino acids. Germline V CDR1 and CDR2: SNHLY, FYNNEI. The CDR3 DNA is TGTGCCAGCAGTGAGAGTCGGGACAGGGGCTACACCTTC. Protein sequence: CASSESRDRGYTF. The whole variable domain, remainder taken from reference TRBV2 and TRBJ1-2, is EPEVTQTPSHQVTQMGQEVILRCVPISNHLYFYWYRQILGQKVEFLVSFYNNEISEKSEIFDDQFSVERPDGSNFTLKIRSTKLEDSAMYFCASSESRDRGYTFGSGTRLTVV.

The CDR3 nucleotides read TGTGCCAGCAGTTCGACAGGGGTCTACAATGAGCAGTTCTTC. Its protein is CASSSTGVYNEQFF. The chain links TRBV28 to TRBJ2-1; 8 bases align to TRBD1. The CDR3 covers 14 residues. V lost 4 bases and J lost 3; bases outside the gene matches: 2. Looked up from germline, CDR1 is MDHEN and CDR2 is SYDVKM.

The V and J genes are TRBV29-1 and TRBJ1-1, with TRBD1 as a possible D gene (5 bases). CDR1 is SQVTM, CDR2 ANQGSEA, per germline. The CDR3 covers 11 residues. V was cut by 8 bases and J by 11 bases, with 18 bases left in between. The CDR3 DNA sequence: TGCAGCTCCTGGGACTCCACTATGGCTTTCTTT. Translation: CSSWDSTMAFF.

J is TRBJ1-3 and V is TRBV7-2; 10 bases align to TRBD1. V was clipped by 5 bases and J by 9 bases; unmatched bases: 16. This CDR3 region has 17 residues. The germline gives CDR1 SGHTA, CDR2 FQGNSA. The CDR3 is CASSVQGTGVLGGTIYF. CDR3 nucleotide sequence: TGTGCCAGCAGCGTACAGGGGACAGGGGTCTTAGGAGGCACCATATATTTT.

In this sample, this clone turned up once. The gene calls are TRBV9 and TRBJ1-2, with D possibly being TRBD1 (5 bases). Trimming removed 8 bases at V and 7 bases at J, with 12 bases between. The CDR3 is 11 residues long. Per the germline V gene, CDR1 is SGDLS and CDR2 is YYNGEE. CDR3 in amino acids: CASGKGPGYTF. The CDR3 DNA reads as TGTGCCAGTGGCAAGGGGCCTGGCTACACCTTC.

The chain couples TRBV7-9 to TRBJ2-7, with D unclear. V gave up 5 bases and J gave up 5 bases, with 10 bases separating them. CDR1 is SEHNR and CDR2 is FQNEAQ in the germline V gene (reference sequence). The length of the CDR3 is 12 residues. The CDR3 sequence: CASSPDKDEQYF. Here the CDR3 DNA reads TGTGCCAGCAGCCCAGACAAGGACGAGCAGTACTTC. The complete variable domain, with remaining parts taken from reference TRBV7-9 and TRBJ2-7, reads DTGVSQNPRHKITKRGQNVTFRCDPISEHNRLYWYRQTLGQGPEFLTYFQNEAQLEKSRLLSDRFSAERPKGSFSTLEIQRTEQGDSAMYLCASSPDKDEQYFGPGTRLTVT.

The J gene is TRBJ1-4, the V gene TRBV28, with D perhaps TRBD1 (6 bases). Per the germline V gene, CDR1 is MDHEN and CDR2 is SYDVKM. This CDR3 region has 15 residues. Trimming cost V 5 bases and J 7 bases, with 17 bases left between them. CDR3 region: CASSTLRGGSEKLFF. Here the CDR3 DNA reads TGTGCCAGCAGTACCCTCAGGGGAGGGAGTGAAAAACTGTTTTTT.

The chain has TRBV9 and TRBJ2-7, with a possible D match to TRBD1 (6 bases). The ends were cut back, 0 bases at V and 6 bases at J, with 13 bases in the middle. From germline, CDR1 is SGDLS and CDR2 YYNGEE. CDR3 length equals 14 residues. CDR3 in amino acids: CASSVDGTSGEQYF. DNA of the CDR3: TGTGCCAGCAGCGTAGATGGGACAAGTGGCGAGCAGTACTTC.

The V gene is TRBV19, the J gene TRBJ1-5; D is unresolved. V lost 9 bases, J lost 3 bases, and 12 bases lay in between. This CDR3 is 13 amino acids long. Germline V gene sequence: CDR1 LNHDA, CDR2 SQIVND (reference sequence). Here the CDR3 reads CASRDTDNQPQHF. The CDR3 DNA reads as TGTGCCAGCAGAGACACCGACAATCAGCCCCAGCATTTT. Using reference TRBV19 and TRBJ1-5 for the parts outside the CDR3, the full variable domain is DGGITQSPKYLFRKEGQNVTLSCEQNLNHDAMYWYRQDPGQGLRLIYYSQIVNDFQKGDIAEGYSVSREKKESFPLTVTSAQKNPTAFYLCASRDTDNQPQHFGDGTRLSIL.

This chain joins TRBV7-9 and TRBJ2-2, with D possibly being TRBD2 (7 bases). This CDR3 is built from 15 residues. Germline CDR1 and CDR2: SEHNR and FQNEAQ (reference sequence). Trimming removed 5 bases at V and 6 bases at J, with 16 bases between. In nucleotides, the CDR3 is TGTGCCAGCAGCCTGTGGGGGGGCCAACCCGGGGAGCTGTTTTTT. Amino acids: CASSLWGGQPGELFF.

This chain uses TRBV19 with TRBJ1-2; no definite D call. CDR3 length: 13 residues. Germline V gene sequence: CDR1 LNHDA, CDR2 SQIVND (reference sequence). V lost 8 bases, J lost 8 bases, and 18 bases lay in between. CDR3 DNA sequence: TGTGCCAGTGAGGATGAACCGCCGCGGGGCTACACCTTC. Encoded protein: CASEDEPPRGYTF.

This chain links TRBV11-3 with TRBJ2-7, with D uncertain. Germline CDR1 SGHNT, CDR2 YENEEA. V was trimmed by 3 bases and J by 3 bases, leaving 6 bases between them. This CDR3 is built from 12 residues. Here the CDR3 reads CASSFGLYEQYF. The DNA of the CDR3 is TGTGCCAGCAGCTTCGGTCTCTACGAGCAGTACTTC.

As for this clone: The same CDR3 is also encoded by other DNA sequences in this sample. The V and J genes are TRBV7-3 and TRBJ1-1; no reliable D call. There are 13 residues in the CDR3. Per germline, CDR1 SGHTA and CDR2 FQGTGA. With 5 bases removed from V and 1 base from J, the gap between germline ends came to 8 bases. In DNA form, the CDR3 reads TGTGCCAGCAGCCTTTCAGGGAACACTGAAGCTTTCTTT. Amino acid sequence: CASSLSGNTEAFF.

The chain links TRBV6-5 to TRBJ2-7; 13 bases are shared with TRBD2. V dropped 7 bases and J dropped 4; count of bases not matched to a gene: 4. Germline-derived CDR1 and CDR2 are MNHEY and SVGAGI. The CDR3 totals 14 residues. The CDR3 bases are TGTGCCAGCACGGGGACTAGCGGGACGTACGAGCAGTACTTC. This translates into CASTGTSGTYEQYF.

This clone was counted only a few times. V gene TRBV7-9 combines with J gene TRBJ1-3; D not certain. Germline V gene data show CDR1 as SEHNR and CDR2 as FQNEAQ (reference sequence). Trimming shortened V by 1 base and J by 1 base, and 8 bases separated the two germline ends. This CDR3 contains 15 residues. CDR3 sequence (DNA): TGTGCCAGCAGCTTAGGGGAGTTATCTGGAAACACCATATATTTT. Translation: CASSLGELSGNTIYF.

This clone turned up a few times. The CDR3 DNA sequence: TGTGCCAGCAAAGGGACAGTCTACGAGCAGTACTTC. This translates into CASKGTVYEQYF. The rearrangement joins TRBV6-5 to TRBJ2-7, with TRBD1 matching 7 bases. J lost 3 bases, V lost 7 bases, and 3 bases had no gene match. CDR1 and CDR2 (germline): MNHEY, SVGAGI. CDR3 length equals 12 residues.

The chain combines TRBV7-3 with TRBJ2-1, with TRBD1 as a possible D gene (6 bases). This CDR3 is built from 15 residues. Trimming cost V 5 bases and J 3 bases, with 14 bases left between them. Looked up from germline, CDR1 is SGHTA and CDR2 is FQGTGA. CDR3 nucleotides: TGTGCCAGCAGCGCCACAGGGAGCATCTACAATGAGCAGTTCTTC. As protein: CASSATGSIYNEQFF.

The V call is TRBV5-5, the J call TRBJ2-7; 9 bases line up with TRBD2. This CDR3 is 15 amino acids long. Germline CDR1 and CDR2: SGHKS and YYEKEE (reference sequence). V gave up 2 bases and J gave up 6 bases; unmatched junction bases: 9. The CDR3 loop is CASSLTGSGGSEQYF. DNA of the CDR3: TGTGCCAGCAGCTTAACGGGTAGCGGGGGAAGCGAGCAGTACTTC.

J is TRBJ1-5 and V is TRBV6-4; D possibly corresponds to TRBD1 (5 bases). V lost 2 bases and J lost 3, with 20 bases in between. The CDR3 contains 18 residues. CDR1 is MRHNA and CDR2 is SNTAGT in the germline V gene. Here the CDR3 DNA reads TGTGCCAGCAGTGACCCACTTGGCCCAGGGTCGTTCAATCAGCCCCAGCATTTT. It encodes CASSDPLGPGSFNQPQHF.

This clone showed up just once. V usage is TRBV3-1 (or the pseudogene TRBV3-2) and J usage is TRBJ2-5, with a tentative D call TRBD2 (6 bases). Trimming pared 4 bases from V and 5 bases from J, leaving 14 bases between. The CDR3 totals 14 residues. Looked up from germline, CDR1 is LGHDT and CDR2 is YNNKEL (reference sequence). The CDR3 coding sequence is TGTGCCAGCAGCCTGGGACTGGCGGGGGAGACCCAGTACTTC. Residues: CASSLGLAGETQYF.